This T cell receptor beta chain was observed in a study of blood T cell repertoires in COVID-19. Study summary: Samples taken during acute and convalescent COVID-19 were collected in the United States, Italy and Spain. Nucleic acid was either cDNA or gDNA, and it came from T cells, B-cell-depleted T cells, or PBMCs.

Only in-frame clones appear in the TCRdb table, and some are missing; sequencing was by immunoSEQ multiplex PCR. The sample has 110,000 or so clones; under 80% are singletons. The germline V and J ends were trimmed by 3 bases and 2 bases, with 11 bases remaining between them. The CDR3 runs 13 residues. Germline CDR1 is DFQATT and CDR2 is SNEGSKA (reference sequence). The sample taken for sequencing was peripheral blood. The chain employs TRBV20-1 and TRBJ2-7; perhaps TRBD1 as D (5 bases). This receptor was identified in a woman in her 70s with acute or convalescent COVID-19. This chain's CDR3 is CSASLAGTYEQYF. The CDR3 DNA sequence: TGCAGTGCTAGTCTGGCAGGGACCTACGAGCAGTACTTC.